This T cell receptor beta chain was documented in a study of immune characterization of retroperitoneal liposarcoma. Trimming took 1 base from V and 13 from J; bases not matched to a gene: 9. Germline lookup yields CDR1 SGHTA and CDR2 FQGNSA. This CDR3 has 16 residues. TCRdb redid the calling of the PCR reads with MiXCR, one entry per CDR3 protein. The table lists about 7,300 distinct CDR3 sequences, roughly 30% of them singletons. The sequenced sample consisted of blood. The gene calls are TRBV7-2 and TRBJ2-4, with TRBD2 identical over 14 bases. This TCR was sampled from a male donor with retroperitoneal liposarcoma. CDR3 loop: CASSLEGTSGRFEQYF. In nucleotides, the CDR3 is TGTGCCAGCAGCTTAGAGGGGACTAGCGGGAGATTTGAGCAGTACTTC.